This entry is about one TCR beta chain. What it binds is not known. Here immunoSEQ multiplex PCR was the method, and the copy in TCRdb shows in-frame clones only, minus some. The table records 150,000 to 200,000 clones, around four fifths of them present only once. The source of the sample is a study of cytomegalovirus exposure and HLA in healthy donors. Whole-study findings and limits: Rarity marked most TCR sequences, yet some public TCRs occurred in many donors. Altogether, about 160 TCR beta chains were recorded as cytomegalovirus-associated. In the 120 validation repertoires, a later analysis found that first-cohort TCR clusters tended to co-occur. It was reported that the classifier diagnosed cytomegalovirus status with high specificity and sensitivity in both the original and validation cohorts.

This CDR3 is built from 15 residues. Trimming shortened V by 5 bases and J by 2 bases, and 15 bases separated the two germline ends. CDR1 and CDR2 (germline): SGHVS, FQNEAQ. The sequence was obtained from a man aged 30-40 years in good health and CMV-seropositive. Material: PBMCs. The V call is TRBV7-8, the J call TRBJ1-2; no reliable D call. CDR3 nucleotides: TGTGCCAGCAGCCCCCTTAGTAGCAGCAACTATGGCTACACCTTC. It codes for CASSPLSSSNYGYTF. Drawing the rest from reference TRBV7-8 and TRBJ1-2, the complete variable domain is GAGVSQSPRYKVAKRGQDVALRCDPISGHVSLFWYQQALGQGPEFLTYFQNEAQLDKSGLPSDRFFAERPEGSVSTLKIQRTQQEDSAVYLCASSPLSSSNYGYTFGSGTRLTVV.